Ten or more counts support the clone carrying this TCR beta chain. TCR cDNA was made by 5'RACE template switching, adding a universal primer site and UMIs. TCRdb reanalysed the 5' RACE reads using MiXCR and keeps one entry per CDR3 protein. The sample has some 300,000 distinct CDR3 sequences; roughly 3.5% are singletons. The data were taken from a study of T cells after yellow fever vaccination. The CDR3 runs to 15 residues. The germline gives CDR1 DFQATT, CDR2 SNEGSKA (reference sequence). Trimming removed 2 bases from V and 2 bases from J; junction bases left unmatched: 6. The starting material was PBMCs, obtained on the day of the yellow fever booster vaccination. The sequence was obtained from a man between 18 and 29 years old who received the YFV17D yellow fever vaccine. The J gene is TRBJ2-3, the V gene TRBV20-1; 8 positions match TRBD2. CDR3 in amino acids: CSARYSGVITDTQYF. DNA of the CDR3: TGCAGTGCTAGATATAGCGGGGTAATCACAGATACGCAGTATTTT.